This TCR beta chain was sequenced in a study of spatial heterogeneity in lung cancer. Study outcomes and limitations: Mutation counts in tumors were tracked by counts of expanded intratumoral alpha and beta TCRs.

The V end lost 7 bases, the J end lost 9 bases, and 18 bases lay between the germline ends. Germline values: CDR1 MDHEN, CDR2 SYDVKM. CDR3 length: 14 residues. Time point specified: sample taken at primary tumor resection. A word on this clonotype: The antigen is not known.

Via MiXCR, TCRdb re-called the 5' RACE reads, giving one row per CDR3 protein. The sample records around 7,500 distinct CDR3 sequences, about an eighth being singletons. This chain joins TRBV28 and TRBJ1-4; a weak D match, TRBD1 (5 bases). This specimen consisted of lung tumor tissue, obtained at surgery. This TCR was recovered from a male donor with early-stage non-small cell lung cancer. CDR3 residues: CASTGLRDWKKLFF. The CDR3 DNA sequence: TGTGCCAGCACCGGTTTGAGGGACTGGAAAAAACTGTTTTTT. Looking up the rest from reference TRBV28 and TRBJ1-4 gives the full variable domain: DVKVTQSSRYLVKRTGEKVFLECVQDMDHENMFWYRQDPGLGLRLIYFSYDVKMKEKGDIPEGYSVSREKKERFSLILESASTNQTSMYLCASTGLRDWKKLFFGSGTQLSVL.